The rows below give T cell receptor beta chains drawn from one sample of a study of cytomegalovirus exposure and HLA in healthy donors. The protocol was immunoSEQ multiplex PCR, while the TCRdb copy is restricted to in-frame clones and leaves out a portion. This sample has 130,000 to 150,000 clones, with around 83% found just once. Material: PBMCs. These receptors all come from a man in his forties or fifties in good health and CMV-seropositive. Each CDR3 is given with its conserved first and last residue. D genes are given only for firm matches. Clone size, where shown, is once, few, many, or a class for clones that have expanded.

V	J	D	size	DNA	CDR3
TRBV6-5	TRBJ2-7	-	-	TGTGCCAGCAGTTACCGCGCGGTGCAGTACTTC	CASSYRAVQYF
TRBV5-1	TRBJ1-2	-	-	TGCGCCAGCAGCTTGGCGGAGGGAAACTATGGCTACACCTTC	CASSLAEGNYGYTF
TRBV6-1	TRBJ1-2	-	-	TGTGCCAGCAGTCAACCGGCCTACGGGTACGGCTACACCTTC	CASSQPAYGYGYTF
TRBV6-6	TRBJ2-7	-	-	TGTGCCAGCAGATCAGCAGGGGTAGGCGAGCAGTACTTC	CASRSAGVGEQYF
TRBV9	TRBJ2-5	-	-	TGTGCCAGCAGCGTGTCCCAGGGTAAAGAGACCCAGTACTTC	CASSVSQGKETQYF
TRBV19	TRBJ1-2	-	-	TGTGCCAGTAGTATAAAAGGGGGAGCTAACTATGGCTACACCTTC	CASSIKGGANYGYTF
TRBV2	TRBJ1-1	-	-	TGTGCCAGCAGCAACAGACGGGAAAGGGAAGCTTTCTTT	CASSNRREREAFF
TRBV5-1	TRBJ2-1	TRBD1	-	TGCGCCAGCAGCTTGTGGGGGGAAGGACAGGGAGCCTCCAATGAGCAGTTCTTC	CASSLWGEGQGASNEQFF
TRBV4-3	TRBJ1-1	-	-	TGCGCCAGCAGCCAGGGGGCCGGGACTGAAGCTTTCTTT	CASSQGAGTEAFF
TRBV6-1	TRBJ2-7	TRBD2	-	TGTGCCAGCAGTTCACGCCTAGCGGGAGGCGGCGAGCAGTACTTC	CASSSRLAGGGEQYF
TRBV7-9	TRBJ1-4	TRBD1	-	TGTTCCAGCAGCGCTCGACAGGGCGAAAAACTGTTTTTT	CSSSARQGEKLFF
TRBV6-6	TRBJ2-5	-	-	TGTGCCAGCAGTGACCAAGGGTCCGGGGCCCAGTACTTC	CASSDQGSGAQYF
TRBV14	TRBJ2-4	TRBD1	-	TGTGCCAGCAGCCACCGGACAGGATCCAAAAACATTCAGTACTTC	CASSHRTGSKNIQYF
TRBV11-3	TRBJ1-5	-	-	TGTGCCAGCAGCTTAGAGGGAGGGAAGCCCCAGCATTTT	CASSLEGGKPQHF
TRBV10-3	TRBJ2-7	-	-	TGTGCCATCAGTGATGCGGGGAGGAGCGGAGCCTACGAGCAGTACTTC	CAISDAGRSGAYEQYF
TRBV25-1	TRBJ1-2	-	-	TGTGCCTCAAGCGGGGGGCGAGACTATGGCTACACCTTC	CASSGGRDYGYTF
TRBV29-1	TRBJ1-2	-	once	TGCAGCGTCTTTGGACAGAACTATGGCTACACCTTC	CSVFGQNYGYTF
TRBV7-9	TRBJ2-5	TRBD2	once	TGTGCCAGCAGCTTAGAGGGAGCGGGAGGGCCGCGGCAAGAGACCCAGTACTTC	CASSLEGAGGPRQETQYF
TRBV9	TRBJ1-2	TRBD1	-	TGTGCCAGCAGCGCCGGACAGGGAATTTCAAACTATGGCTACACCTTC	CASSAGQGISNYGYTF
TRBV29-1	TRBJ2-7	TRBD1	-	TGCAGCGTCGGGGACAGAAGGAGCTCCTACGAGCAGTACTTC	CSVGDRRSSYEQYF
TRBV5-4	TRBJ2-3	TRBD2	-	TGTGCCAGCAGCCCCCAGGGGACTAGCGGGAACACAGATACGCAGTATTTT	CASSPQGTSGNTDTQYF
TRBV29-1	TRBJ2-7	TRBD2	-	TGCAGCGTAGTGACTAGCGGGGGACCCTACGAGCAGTACTTC	CSVVTSGGPYEQYF
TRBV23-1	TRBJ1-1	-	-	TGCGCCAGCAGTCAATGGATAAGCAGGGCGTCTCACACTGAAGCTTTCTTT	CASSQWISRASHTEAFF
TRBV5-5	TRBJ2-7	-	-	TGTGCCAGCAGCGTGAGCAGGGTCTCCTGGGAGCAGTACTTC	CASSVSRVSWEQYF
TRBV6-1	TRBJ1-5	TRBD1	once	TGTGCCACCTCCCCGGGACAGGGGGTCAATCAGCCCCAGCATTTT	CATSPGQGVNQPQHF
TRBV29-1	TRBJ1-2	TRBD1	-	TGCAGCGTTCCAGGGGGACAGGGGCGCTTTAACTATGGCTACACCTTC	CSVPGGQGRFNYGYTF
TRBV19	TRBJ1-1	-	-	TGTGCTAGTAGTGGAGGGCTCCGAACTGAAGCTTTCTTT	CASSGGLRTEAFF
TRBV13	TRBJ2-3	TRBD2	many	TGTGCCAGCAGCTTAAATGGCGGGGGGGTTAGAGATACGCAGTATTTT	CASSLNGGGVRDTQYF
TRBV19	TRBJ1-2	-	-	TGTGCCAGTAGTATAGACCGGGACATATATGGCTACACCTTC	CASSIDRDIYGYTF